These 20 T cell receptor beta chains came from one sample sequenced in a study of shared clonotypes between healthy human individuals. Profiling relied on immunoSEQ multiplex PCR, and the TCRdb table lists in-frame clones only, not all of them. The data contain 100,000 or so clones, around 64% of them singletons. The sequencing sample was made of memory CD8+ T cells sorted from blood. Subset: CD45RO+ cells pooled with CCR7-negative TemRA cells. The receptors were gathered from a woman between 25 and 40 years old in good health.

The sample holds many counts of this clone. Other DNA sequences from this sample encode an identical CDR3 as well. In DNA, the CDR3 is TGTGCCACCAGCAGAGACGCCGGGACAGGGGACTCCGGGGAGCTGTTTTTT. It translates to CATSRDAGTGDSGELFF. The genes are TRBV15 and TRBJ2-2, with 10 positions matching TRBD1. V was pared by 0 bases and J by 6 bases, with 7 bases of the junction left unmatched. CDR1 and CDR2 from the germline V gene are LNHNV and YYDKDF (reference sequence). The CDR3 is 17 amino acids.

The V call is TRBV5-1, the J call TRBJ1-2, with D tentatively TRBD1 (6 bases). The CDR3 has 12 residues. Germline CDR1 SGHRS, CDR2 YFSETQ. V lost 7 bases, J lost 8 bases, and 15 bases lay in between. The CDR3 protein is CASRQDSLGYTF. Here the CDR3 DNA reads TGCGCCAGCCGCCAGGACAGTCTCGGCTACACCTTC.

This chain joins TRBV28 and TRBJ1-5; D perhaps matches TRBD1 (6 bases). V dropped 7 bases and J dropped 2 bases, with 30 bases sitting between them. CDR3 length: 20 amino acids. Per the germline V gene, CDR1 is MDHEN and CDR2 is SYDVKM. DNA for the CDR3: TGTGCCAGCATTTTCCACTCGGGACACAGCCGATTTAGGGGCAATCAGCCCCAGCATTTT. Protein sequence: CASIFHSGHSRFRGNQPQHF.

The sample holds a few counts of this clone. V and J are TRBV7-6 and TRBJ2-3; TRBD2 aligns across 12 bases. The CDR3 is made up of 15 amino acids. After removal of 3 bases from V and 6 bases from J, the junction contained 4 bases not matched to a gene. Germline V CDR1 and CDR2: SGHVS, FNYEAQ. CDR3 in amino acids: CASSFLAGGPDTQYF. In DNA, the CDR3 is TGTGCCAGCAGCTTTCTAGCGGGAGGGCCGGATACGCAGTATTTT.

Many counts were recorded for this clone. At the DNA level, this CDR3 is encoded by other sequences in the same sample as well. The rearrangement links TRBV15 to TRBJ2-2; D is undetermined. Germline V gives CDR1 LNHNV, CDR2 YYDKDF (reference sequence). With 0 bases removed from V and 4 bases from J, the gap between germline ends came to 9 bases. The CDR3 is 15 residues long. The DNA for the CDR3 is TGTGCCACCAGCAGAGATCGTGAACTCACCGGGGAGCTGTTTTTT. Translating gives CATSRDRELTGELFF. The variable domain in full, completed from reference TRBV15 and TRBJ2-2, reads DAMVIQNPRYQVTQFGKPVTLSCSQTLNHNVMYWYQQKSSQAPKLLFHYYDKDFNNEADTPDNFQSRRPNTSFCFLDIRSPGLGDTAMYLCATSRDRELTGELFFGEGSRLTVL.

This clone was detected once. This chain connects TRBV7-8 to TRBJ2-5; the D is unclear. The V and J ends lost 2 bases and 2 bases respectively, with 6 bases between them. CDR1 is SGHVS and CDR2 is FQNEAQ in the germline V gene. This CDR3 is built from 13 residues. This chain's CDR3 is CASSLLKQETQYF. In DNA, the CDR3 is TGTGCCAGCAGCTTATTGAAGCAAGAGACCCAGTACTTC.

The chain joins TRBV7-2 to TRBJ2-1; the match to TRBD2 covers 10 bases. CDR1 is SGHTA, CDR2 FQGNSA, per germline. Losses at the gene ends were 8 bases for V and 5 bases for J; bases not matched to a gene: 6. This CDR3 region has 14 residues. The CDR3 DNA follows: TGTGCCAGCCTTCGGACTAGCGGTAACAATGAGCAGTTCTTC. Translated: CASLRTSGNNEQFF.

The gene calls are TRBV29-1 and TRBJ2-1, with 8 bases aligning to TRBD1. The CDR3 runs 12 residues. The J segment lost 8 bases and the V segment lost 7 bases, leaving 7 bases of the junction unmatched. Germline values: CDR1 SQVTM, CDR2 ANQGSEA. The DNA of the CDR3 is TGCAGCGCAAGAGGACAGGGCGATGAGCAGTTCTTC. This gives the protein CSARGQGDEQFF.

The chain has TRBV2 and TRBJ2-7, with TRBD2 matching 7 bases. CDR1 SNHLY and CDR2 FYNNEI come from the germline V gene. J lost 6 bases, V lost 6 bases, and 14 bases had no gene match. The CDR3 extends over 15 amino acids. CDR3 in amino acids: CASSQEGGRASEQYF. DNA of the CDR3: TGTGCCAGCAGCCAAGAAGGTGGGAGGGCCAGCGAGCAGTACTTC.

The chain uses TRBV6-6 and TRBJ1-6, with D perhaps matching TRBD1 (5 bases). The germline V gene encodes CDR1 MNHNY and CDR2 SVGAGI (reference sequence). V gave up 6 bases and J gave up 9 bases, with 15 bases separating them. This CDR3 contains 14 residues. This CDR3 reads CASRPTGVSSPLHF. In DNA form, the CDR3 reads TGTGCCAGCAGACCCACGGGGGTTAGTTCACCCCTCCACTTT.

Many counts were recorded for this clone. In the same sample, other DNA sequences code for this CDR3. This chain links TRBV6-6 with TRBJ2-3, with D uncertain. Germline loops: CDR1 MNHNY, CDR2 SVGAGI (reference sequence). This CDR3 contains 12 residues. V was clipped by 2 bases and J by 4 bases, with 4 bases between them. The CDR3 nucleotides read TGTGCCAGCAGTTACGGGCCAGATACGCAGTATTTT. This codes for CASSYGPDTQYF.

Notes on this clone: A far larger clone is a single base away, which makes a read error likely. The sample contains more than one DNA sequence encoding this CDR3. The chain combines TRBV6-1 with TRBJ2-7, with 8 bases identical to TRBD1. J was trimmed by 2 bases and V by 9 bases; bases with no gene match: 6. Germline CDR1 reads MNHNS; CDR2 reads SASEGT. The CDR3 totals 13 residues. CDR3 sequence: CASQGQEAYEQYF. CDR3 DNA: TGTGCCAGTCAGGGACAGGAGGCCTACGAGCAGTACTTC.

This rearrangement joins TRBV7-2 to TRBJ2-1, with 8 bases aligning to TRBD2. V lost 1 base and J lost 0; bases outside the gene matches: 2. CDR3 length: 16 residues. Germline CDR1 is SGHTA and CDR2 is FQGNSA. Here the CDR3 reads CASSLEGLVSYNEQFF. DNA for the CDR3: TGTGCCAGCAGCTTAGAGGGACTAGTCTCCTACAATGAGCAGTTCTTC.

V is TRBV7-8 and J is TRBJ1-2, with D tentatively TRBD1 (5 bases). This CDR3 is 16 amino acids long. With 5 bases removed from V and 6 bases from J, the gap between germline ends came to 22 bases. Germline V gene data show CDR1 as SGHVS and CDR2 as FQNEAQ. As DNA, the CDR3 is TGTGCCAGCAGCCCCTGGGACGACCCCCGTGCGGATGGCTACACCTTC. This encodes CASSPWDDPRADGYTF.

This rearrangement joins TRBV9 to TRBJ2-5, with 8 bases aligning to TRBD1. The CDR3 consists of 15 residues. Germline CDR1 is SGDLS and CDR2 is YYNGEE. Unmatched junction bases numbered 9, after V lost 4 bases and J lost 4 bases. In DNA form, the CDR3 reads TGTGCCAGCAGCCAGGGGGCAATGGAGGGAGAGACCCAGTACTTC. Translated: CASSQGAMEGETQYF.

The chain is built from TRBV28 and TRBJ1-4, with D possibly TRBD1 on 6 matching bases. V gave up 4 bases and J gave up 8 bases, with 14 bases separating them. CDR1 is MDHEN, CDR2 SYDVKM, per germline. The CDR3 length is 14 residues. CDR3 DNA: TGTGCCAGCAGTTCGACAGGCCAGGGGGAAAAACTGTTTTTT. It translates to CASSSTGQGEKLFF. Full variable domain (rest looked up from reference TRBV28 and TRBJ1-4): DVKVTQSSRYLVKRTGEKVFLECVQDMDHENMFWYRQDPGLGLRLIYFSYDVKMKEKGDIPEGYSVSREKKERFSLILESASTNQTSMYLCASSSTGQGEKLFFGSGTQLSVL.

This chain connects TRBV10-3 to TRBJ2-1; D remains ambiguous. V was clipped by 4 bases and J by 6 bases, with 4 bases between them. The CDR3 has 11 amino acids. CDR1 and CDR2 from the germline V gene are ENHRY and SYGVKD. CDR3: CAISVSNEQFF. CDR3 in DNA: TGTGCCATCAGTGTAAGCAATGAGCAGTTCTTC.

The V and J genes are TRBV6-4 and TRBJ1-1, with D possibly matching TRBD1 (5 bases). The V end was cut by 8 bases, the J end by 5 bases, with 15 bases between. This CDR3 has 13 amino acids. Looked up from germline, CDR1 is MRHNA and CDR2 is SNTAGT. CDR3 in amino acids: CASVRDGGTEAFF. The CDR3, as DNA: TGTGCCAGCGTCCGGGATGGGGGTACTGAAGCTTTCTTT.

This clone was recorded a few times. The CDR3 sequence is CASSLGPMTDYGYTF. DNA for the CDR3: TGTGCCAGCAGTTTAGGCCCGATGACGGACTATGGCTACACCTTC. This sequence joins TRBV27 and TRBJ1-2; D is unresolved. The CDR3 extends over 15 amino acids. Trimming took 2 bases from V and 3 from J, leaving 13 bases between them. Germline CDR1 reads MNHEY; CDR2 reads SMNVEV (reference sequence).

The chain employs TRBV6-5 and TRBJ1-2; 7 bases are shared with TRBD1. Germline V gene lookup returns CDR1 MNHEY and CDR2 SVGAGI. CDR3 length: 15 residues. After removal of 6 bases from V and 5 bases from J, the junction contained 12 bases not matched to a gene. DNA of the CDR3: TGTGCCAGCAGGGAGCGGGACAGCTCAGTTTATGGCTACACCTTC. Translation gives CASRERDSSVYGYTF.